Listed below are T cell receptor beta chains from one sample, sequenced in a study of siplizumab effects on memory and regulatory T cells. TCRdb's copy holds only in-frame clones and misses some; the assay was immunoSEQ multiplex PCR. The top ten clones hold about 0.1% of a sample with roughly 60,000 clones, 90% to 98% of them seen once. Sequencing was performed on naive CD8+ T cells sorted from blood. These TCRs come from a human donor in good health. Each CDR3 is given with its conserved first and last residue. The D gene is left open where the match is weak. Only some rows state a clone size, as once, few, many or a class for expanded clones.

size | D | J | V | length | DNA | CDR3
- | TRBD2 | TRBJ2-3 | TRBV4-2 | 15 | TGTGCCAGCAGCCACTTAGCGGGGGACACAGATACGCAGTATTTT | CASSHLAGDTDTQYF
- | TRBD1 | TRBJ1-5 | TRBV4-1 | 17 | TGCGCCAGCAGCCAAGGACCCGGGACAGGGGGTTACCAGCCCCAGCATTTT | CASSQGPGTGGYQPQHF
once | - | TRBJ2-7 | TRBV7-9 | 14 | TGTGCCAGCAGCCCCACGGGGGACTCCTACGAGCAGTACTTC | CASSPTGDSYEQYF
- | TRBD2 | TRBJ2-7 | TRBV19 | 16 | TGTGCCAGTAGTATGGGACTAGCGGGGGGGCCCTACGAGCAGTACTTC | CASSMGLAGGPYEQYF
- | - | TRBJ2-7 | TRBV6-5 | 11 | TGTGCCAGCAGTTACGGGGGCGAGCAGTACTTC | CASSYGGEQYF
- | - | TRBJ1-4 | TRBV19 | 12 | TGTGCCAGTATGGCCCCCGGTGAAAAACTGTTTTTT | CASMAPGEKLFF
- | - | TRBJ2-7 | TRBV27 | 13 | TGTGCCAGCAGTTTATGGGGGTCCTACGAGCAGTACTTC | CASSLWGSYEQYF
- | TRBD1 | TRBJ2-4 | TRBV5-1 | 16 | TGCGCCAGCAGCTTGGAGGCAGGGGGAACCAAAAACATTCAGTACTTC | CASSLEAGGTKNIQYF
- | TRBD2 | TRBJ2-1 | TRBV9 | 16 | TGTGCCAGCAGCGAACCTAGCGGAAGCTCCTACAATGAGCAGTTCTTC | CASSEPSGSSYNEQFF
- | - | TRBJ2-5 | TRBV4-3 | 15 | TGCGCCAGCAGCCAAGATTGGGGGTGGCAAGAGACCCAGTACTTC | CASSQDWGWQETQYF
once | - | TRBJ2-1 | TRBV5-6 | 13 | TGTGCCAGCAGCTTGGCCGAGTGGGGAGAGCAGTTCTTC | CASSLAEWGEQFF
- | - | TRBJ2-2 | TRBV9 | 15 | TGTGCCAGCAGCGTAGCGGGGGAGAACACCGGGGAGCTGTTTTTT | CASSVAGENTGELFF
- | - | TRBJ1-1 | TRBV6-5 | 12 | TGTGCCAGCATTCAAGGGGGGACTGAAGCTTTCTTT | CASIQGGTEAFF
- | - | TRBJ2-7 | TRBV2 | 15 | TGTGCCAGCAGTGACAGGGGCCAAAGCTCCTACGAGCAGTACTTC | CASSDRGQSSYEQYF
- | - | TRBJ2-6 | TRBV4-1 | 14 | TGCGCCAGCAGCGAATGGTCTGGGGCCAACGTCCTGACTTTC | CASSEWSGANVLTF
- | TRBD2 | TRBJ2-7 | TRBV10-3 | 15 | TGTGCCATCAGTGACCAAGCGGGGACTAACTACGAGCAGTACTTC | CAISDQAGTNYEQYF
once | - | TRBJ1-2 | TRBV28 | 14 | TGTGCCAGCAGTCACAGCTCAGCTAACTATGGCTACACCTTC | CASSHSSANYGYTF
- | TRBD2 | TRBJ2-1 | TRBV4-3 | 15 | TGCGCCAGCAGCCAAGATAGCGGGGGGTACAATGAGCAGTTCTTC | CASSQDSGGYNEQFF
once | - | TRBJ2-7 | TRBV27 | 13 | TGTGCCAGCAGGTCCCAAAGCTCCTACGAGCAGTACTTC | CASRSQSSYEQYF
- | - | TRBJ2-3 | TRBV19 | 13 | TGTGCCAGCAGTCAGGAGAGCACAGATACGCAGTATTTT | CASSQESTDTQYF
- | - | TRBJ2-2 | TRBV4-1 | 15 | TGCGCCAGCAGCCTTCAGGGTGCGGCCACCGGGGAGCTGTTTTTT | CASSLQGAATGELFF
- | TRBD2 | TRBJ2-1 | TRBV6-5 | 15 | TGTGCCAGCAGTTACTCGCCTAGCGGGGTCGATGAGCAGTTCTTC | CASSYSPSGVDEQFF
once | - | TRBJ2-5 | TRBV7-6 | 13 | TGTGCCAGCAGCTTATGGTCCCAAGAGACCCAGTACTTC | CASSLWSQETQYF
once | TRBD2 | TRBJ2-7 | TRBV13 | 18 | TGTGCCAGCAGCCCTCCGGGACTAGCGGGGGGGACGTCCTACGAGCAGTACTTC | CASSPPGLAGGTSYEQYF
- | TRBD1 | TRBJ1-4 | TRBV4-1 | 13 | TGCGCCAGCAGGGGACAGGGTTGGGAAAAACTGTTTTTT | CASRGQGWEKLFF
- | TRBD1 | TRBJ2-3 | TRBV5-1 | 16 | TGCGCCAGCAGCCCCGGGGGACAGGGGGCGTGGGATACGCAGTATTTT | CASSPGGQGAWDTQYF
- | - | TRBJ1-4 | TRBV7-6 | 15 | TGTGCCAGCAGCTTAGAAGGGGGATTAGTGGAAAAACTGTTTTTT | CASSLEGGLVEKLFF
- | TRBD1 | TRBJ1-2 | TRBV19 | 12 | TGTGCCGTTCCGGGACAGCTTTATGGCTACACCTTC | CAVPGQLYGYTF
- | - | TRBJ2-3 | TRBV28 | 13 | TGTGCCAGCGGGGGGCGGATCACAGATACGCAGTATTTT | CASGGRITDTQYF
once | TRBD2 | TRBJ2-1 | TRBV9 | 15 | TGTGCCAGCAGCGTACACGGAAGCGGGGGAGATGAGCAGTTCTTC | CASSVHGSGGDEQFF
- | - | TRBJ2-3 | TRBV28 | 13 | TGTGCCAGCGACACAGGGGGGGCAGATACGCAGTATTTT | CASDTGGADTQYF
- | TRBD2 | TRBJ2-3 | TRBV19 | 17 | TGTGCCAGTAGTATAGATGGGAGCGGGGGGGCCACAGATACGCAGTATTTT | CASSIDGSGGATDTQYF